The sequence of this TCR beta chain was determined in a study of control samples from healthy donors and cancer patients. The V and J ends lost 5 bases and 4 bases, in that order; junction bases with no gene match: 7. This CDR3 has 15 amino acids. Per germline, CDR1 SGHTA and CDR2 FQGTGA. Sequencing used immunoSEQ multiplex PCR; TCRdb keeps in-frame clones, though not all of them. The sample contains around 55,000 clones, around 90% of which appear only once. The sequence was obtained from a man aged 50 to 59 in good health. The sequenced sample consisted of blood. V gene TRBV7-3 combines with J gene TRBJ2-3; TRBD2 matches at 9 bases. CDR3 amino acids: CASSPRLAGSDTQYF. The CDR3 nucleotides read TGTGCCAGCAGCCCCCGGCTAGCGGGATCAGATACGCAGTATTTT.